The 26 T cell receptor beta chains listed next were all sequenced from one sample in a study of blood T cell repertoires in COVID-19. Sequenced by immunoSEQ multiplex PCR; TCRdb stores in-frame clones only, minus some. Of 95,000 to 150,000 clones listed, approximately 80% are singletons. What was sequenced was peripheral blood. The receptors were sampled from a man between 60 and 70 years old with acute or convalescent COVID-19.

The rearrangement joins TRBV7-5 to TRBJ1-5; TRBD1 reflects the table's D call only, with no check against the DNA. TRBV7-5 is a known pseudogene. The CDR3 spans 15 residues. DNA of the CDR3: TGTGTCAGAAGCTTATTGAGGGGGTTCAATCAGCCCCAGCATTTT. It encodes CVRSLLRGFNQPQHF.

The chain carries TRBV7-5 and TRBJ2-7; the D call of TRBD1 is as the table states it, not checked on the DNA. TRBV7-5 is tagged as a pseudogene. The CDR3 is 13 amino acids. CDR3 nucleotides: TGTGCCAGAAGCTCCTTGGGCAGGGGGGAGCAGTACTTC. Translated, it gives CARSSLGRGEQYF.

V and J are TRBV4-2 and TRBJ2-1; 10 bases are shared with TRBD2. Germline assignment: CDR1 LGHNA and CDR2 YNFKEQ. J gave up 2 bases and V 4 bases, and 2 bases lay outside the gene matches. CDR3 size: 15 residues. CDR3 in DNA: TGTGCCAGCAGCCCTAGCGGGGGCCCCTACAATGAGCAGTTCTTC. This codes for CASSPSGGPYNEQFF.

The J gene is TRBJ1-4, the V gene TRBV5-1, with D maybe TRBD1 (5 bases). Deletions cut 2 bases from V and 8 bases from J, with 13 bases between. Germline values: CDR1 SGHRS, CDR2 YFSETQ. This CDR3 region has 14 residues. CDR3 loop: CASSFGGLGEKLFF. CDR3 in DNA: TGCGCCAGCAGCTTCGGGGGGTTAGGAGAAAAACTGTTTTTT.

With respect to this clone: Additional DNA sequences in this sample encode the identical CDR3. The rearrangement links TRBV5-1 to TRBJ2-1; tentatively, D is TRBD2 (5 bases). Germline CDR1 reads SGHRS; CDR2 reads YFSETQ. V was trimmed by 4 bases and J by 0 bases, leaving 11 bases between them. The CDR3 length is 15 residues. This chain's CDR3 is CASSPSGSSYNEQFF. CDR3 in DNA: TGCGCCAGCAGCCCAAGCGGCAGCTCCTACAATGAGCAGTTCTTC.

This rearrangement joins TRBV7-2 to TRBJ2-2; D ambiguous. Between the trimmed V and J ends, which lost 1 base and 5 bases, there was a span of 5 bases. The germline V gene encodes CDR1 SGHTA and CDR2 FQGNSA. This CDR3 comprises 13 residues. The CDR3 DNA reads TGTGCCAGCAGCTTAGTCAGGACCGGGGAGCTGTTTTTT. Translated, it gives CASSLVRTGELFF. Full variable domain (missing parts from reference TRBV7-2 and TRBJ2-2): GAGVSQSPSNKVTEKGKDVELRCDPISGHTALYWYRQSLGQGLEFLIYFQGNSAPDKSGLPSDRFSAERTGGSVSTLTIQRTQQEDSAVYLCASSLVRTGELFFGEGSRLTVL.

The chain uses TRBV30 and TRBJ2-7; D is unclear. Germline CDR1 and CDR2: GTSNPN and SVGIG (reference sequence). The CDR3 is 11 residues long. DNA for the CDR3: TGTGCTTGGGCGCGGTTCTACGAGCAGTACTTC. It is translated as CAWARFYEQYF.

CDR3 bases: TGTGCCAGTAGTATAGATCCCGCCCGGGGACGGGACTTTATGAACACTGAAGCTTTCTTT. It translates to CASSIDPARGRDFMNTEAFF. This chain uses TRBV19 with TRBJ1-1; D possibly corresponds to TRBD1 (5 bases). This CDR3 is 20 amino acids long. Germline CDR1 is LNHDA and CDR2 is SQIVND (reference sequence). Trimming pared 0 bases from V and 0 bases from J, leaving 23 bases between.

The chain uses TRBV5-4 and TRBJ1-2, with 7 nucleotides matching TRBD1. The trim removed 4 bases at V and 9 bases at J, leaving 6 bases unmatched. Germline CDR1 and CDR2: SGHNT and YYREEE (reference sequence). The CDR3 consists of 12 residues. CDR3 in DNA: TGTGCCAGCAGCATCCGGGACAGAAGCTACACCTTC. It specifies CASSIRDRSYTF.

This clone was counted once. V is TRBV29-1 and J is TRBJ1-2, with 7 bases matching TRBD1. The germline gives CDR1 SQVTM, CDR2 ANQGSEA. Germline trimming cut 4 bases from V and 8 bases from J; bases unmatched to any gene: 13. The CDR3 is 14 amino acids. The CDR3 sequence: CSVVGEQGSGGYTF. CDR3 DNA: TGCAGCGTTGTAGGAGAACAGGGGTCCGGCGGCTACACCTTC.

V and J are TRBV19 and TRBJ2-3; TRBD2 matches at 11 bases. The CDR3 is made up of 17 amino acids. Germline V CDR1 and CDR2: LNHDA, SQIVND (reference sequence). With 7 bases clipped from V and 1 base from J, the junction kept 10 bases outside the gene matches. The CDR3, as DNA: TGTGCCAGTAATAGTCTAGCGGGAGGTCGGGGCACAGATACGCAGTATTTT. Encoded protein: CASNSLAGGRGTDTQYF.

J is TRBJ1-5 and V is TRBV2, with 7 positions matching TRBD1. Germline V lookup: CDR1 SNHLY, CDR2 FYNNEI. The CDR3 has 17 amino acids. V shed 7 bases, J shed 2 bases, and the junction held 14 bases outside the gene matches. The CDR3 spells CASMRRDSGDRNQPQHF. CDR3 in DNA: TGTGCCAGCATGCGCCGGGACAGTGGAGATCGCAATCAGCCCCAGCATTTT.

The CDR3 bases are TGTGCCAGCACCCCGGGGGATGACAGGGACGAAGCTTTCTTT. This gives the protein CASTPGDDRDEAFF. The genes are TRBV28 and TRBJ1-1, with 7 bases fitting TRBD1. The CDR3 is 14 residues long. Germline loops: CDR1 MDHEN, CDR2 SYDVKM. With 7 bases clipped from V and 8 bases from J, the junction kept 13 bases outside the gene matches.

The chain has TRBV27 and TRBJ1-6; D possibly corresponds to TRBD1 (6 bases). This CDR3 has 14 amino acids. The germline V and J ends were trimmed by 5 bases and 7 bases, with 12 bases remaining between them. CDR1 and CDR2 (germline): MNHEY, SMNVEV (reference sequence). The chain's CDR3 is CASSLQGQNSPLHF. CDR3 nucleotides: TGTGCCAGCAGTCTACAGGGCCAAAATTCACCCCTCCACTTT.

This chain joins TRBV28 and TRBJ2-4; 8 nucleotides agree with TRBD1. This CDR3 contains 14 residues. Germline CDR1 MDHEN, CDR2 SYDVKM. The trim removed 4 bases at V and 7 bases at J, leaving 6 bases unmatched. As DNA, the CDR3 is TGTGCCAGCAGTTCCCCAGGGGGCTGGAACATTCAGTACTTC. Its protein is CASSSPGGWNIQYF.

CDR3 amino acids: CASSQAGTSGRAGELFF. CDR3 nucleotide sequence: TGCGCCAGCAGCCAGGCCGGGACTAGCGGGAGGGCCGGGGAGCTGTTTTTT. The rearrangement joins TRBV4-1 to TRBJ2-2; 16 positions match TRBD2. This CDR3 region has 17 residues. Unmatched junction bases numbered 4, after V lost 3 bases and J lost 6 bases. CDR1 and CDR2 from the germline V gene are MGHRA and YSYEKL.

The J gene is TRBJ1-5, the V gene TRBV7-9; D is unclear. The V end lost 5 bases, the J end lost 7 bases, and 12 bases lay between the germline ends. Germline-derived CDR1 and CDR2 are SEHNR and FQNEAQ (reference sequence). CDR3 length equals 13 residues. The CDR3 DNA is TGTGCCAGCAGCCGAGATATGGTACAGCCCCAGCATTTT. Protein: CASSRDMVQPQHF.

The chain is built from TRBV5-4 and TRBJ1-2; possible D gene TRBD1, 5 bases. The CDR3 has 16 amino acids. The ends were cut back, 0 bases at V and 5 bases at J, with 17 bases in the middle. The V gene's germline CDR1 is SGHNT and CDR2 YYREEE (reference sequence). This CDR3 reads CASSLGLRDLRYGYTF. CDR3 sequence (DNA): TGTGCCAGCAGCTTGGGGCTCCGGGACTTAAGATATGGCTACACCTTC. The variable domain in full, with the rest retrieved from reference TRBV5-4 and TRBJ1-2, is ETGVTQSPTHLIKTRGQQVTLRCSSQSGHNTVSWYQQALGQGPQFIFQYYREEENGRGNFPPRFSGLQFPNYSSELNVNALELDDSALYLCASSLGLRDLRYGYTFGSGTRLTVV.

CDR3 region: CASSERGLYGYTF. The CDR3 DNA follows: TGTGCCAGCAGTGAAAGGGGACTCTATGGCTACACCTTC. The V call is TRBV6-1, the J call TRBJ1-2; D may be TRBD1 (5 bases). This CDR3 contains 13 residues. V was shortened by 2 bases and J by 4 bases, with 8 bases between the two germline ends. Germline V lookup: CDR1 MNHNS, CDR2 SASEGT.

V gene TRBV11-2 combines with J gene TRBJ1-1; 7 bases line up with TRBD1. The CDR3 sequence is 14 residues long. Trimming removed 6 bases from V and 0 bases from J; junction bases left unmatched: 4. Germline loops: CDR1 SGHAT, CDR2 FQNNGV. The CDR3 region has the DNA TGTGCCAGCAGGCGGGGACAGTTGAACACTGAAGCTTTCTTT. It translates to CASRRGQLNTEAFF.

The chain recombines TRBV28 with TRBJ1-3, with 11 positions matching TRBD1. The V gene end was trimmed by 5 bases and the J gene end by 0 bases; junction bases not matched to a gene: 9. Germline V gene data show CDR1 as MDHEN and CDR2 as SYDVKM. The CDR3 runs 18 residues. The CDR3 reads CASSPSGQGAHSGNTIYF. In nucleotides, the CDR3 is TGTGCCAGCAGTCCTTCCGGACAGGGGGCCCACTCTGGAAACACCATATATTTT.

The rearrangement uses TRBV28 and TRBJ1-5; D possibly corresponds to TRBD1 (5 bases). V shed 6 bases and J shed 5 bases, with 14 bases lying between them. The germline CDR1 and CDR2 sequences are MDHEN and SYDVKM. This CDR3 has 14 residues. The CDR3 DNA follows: TGTGCCAGCAGCCTCCTGGGGGGTTATCAGCCCCAGCATTTT. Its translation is CASSLLGGYQPQHF.

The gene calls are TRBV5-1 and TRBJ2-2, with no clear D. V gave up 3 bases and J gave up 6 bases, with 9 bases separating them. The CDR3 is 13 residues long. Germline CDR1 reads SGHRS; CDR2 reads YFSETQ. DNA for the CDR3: TGCGCCAGCAGCTCCACCGCGGCCGGGGAGCTGTTTTTT. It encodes CASSSTAAGELFF.

CDR3 region: CASSRRDTEAFF. CDR3 coding DNA: TGTGCCAGCAGTCGTCGGGACACTGAAGCTTTCTTT. The chain couples TRBV2 to TRBJ1-1; D is unresolved. The ends were cut back, 5 bases at V and 3 bases at J, with 7 bases in the middle. This CDR3 is built from 12 residues. Germline assignment: CDR1 SNHLY and CDR2 FYNNEI. The whole variable domain, filled in from reference TRBV2 and TRBJ1-1, reads EPEVTQTPSHQVTQMGQEVILRCVPISNHLYFYWYRQILGQKVEFLVSFYNNEISEKSEIFDDQFSVERPDGSNFTLKIRSTKLEDSAMYFCASSRRDTEAFFGQGTRLTVV.

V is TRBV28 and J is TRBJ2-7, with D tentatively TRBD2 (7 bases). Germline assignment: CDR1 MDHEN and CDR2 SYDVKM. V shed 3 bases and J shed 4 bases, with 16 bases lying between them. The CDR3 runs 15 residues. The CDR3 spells CASSFQGRGQYEQYF. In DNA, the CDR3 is TGTGCCAGCAGTTTCCAGGGGAGGGGACAATACGAGCAGTACTTC.

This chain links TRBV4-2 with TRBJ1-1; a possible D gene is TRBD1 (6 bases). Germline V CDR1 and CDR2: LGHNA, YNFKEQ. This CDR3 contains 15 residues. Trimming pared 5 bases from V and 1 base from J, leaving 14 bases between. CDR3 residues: CASSSEPTGNTEAFF. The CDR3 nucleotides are TGTGCCAGCAGCTCCGAACCGACAGGGAACACTGAAGCTTTCTTT.